Shown below are 23 T cell receptor beta chains from a single sample sequenced in a study of vaccination effects on CD4 cells after COVID-19. Assay used: immunoSEQ multiplex PCR; TCRdb lists only in-frame clones, some missing. The repertoire holds tens of thousands of clones, with about three quarters as singletons. Viral peptide pool expansion of antigen-specific CD4+ T cells preceded sequencing in the ViraFEST assay. Following 10 days of culture, CD4+ T cells were isolated. All participants had two doses of either the BNT162b2 or mRNA-1273 vaccine. The antigens of these receptors remain unknown. This material consisted of CD4+ T cells from PBMCs cultured with SARS-CoV-2 spike peptides, taken after COVID-19 vaccination. All receptors derive from a human donor who received a COVID-19 vaccine. Some clones in this sample may be carry-over from other donors' samples.

The rearrangement joins TRBV2 to TRBJ2-1; 8 nucleotides align to TRBD2. Per the germline V gene, CDR1 is SNHLY and CDR2 is FYNNEI. Unmatched junction bases numbered 12, after V lost 6 bases and J lost 8 bases. The CDR3 extends over 15 amino acids. CDR3 in DNA: TGTGCCAGCAGCGGGAGGGTTTGGTCGGGTTATGAGCAGTTCTTC. It is translated as CASSGRVWSGYEQFF.

The chain couples TRBV15 to TRBJ1-2; TRBD1 is a possible D gene (5 bases). This CDR3 has 14 residues. V lost 1 base, J lost 8 bases, and 14 bases lay in between. Germline loops: CDR1 LNHNV, CDR2 YYDKDF (reference sequence). The CDR3 DNA reads as TGTGCCACCAGCAGAGGCGGGGGTGCCCAGGGCTACACCTTC. Encoded protein: CATSRGGGAQGYTF.

The chain recombines TRBV6-5 with TRBJ2-1; 14 bases fit TRBD2. CDR3 length: 16 amino acids. V gave up 4 bases and J gave up 10 bases; unmatched junction bases: 9. Germline assignment: CDR1 MNHEY and CDR2 SVGAGI. The CDR3 spells CASSSPGLAGVNEQFF. CDR3 nucleotide sequence: TGTGCCAGCAGTTCCCCGGGACTAGCGGGGGTAAACGAGCAGTTCTTC.

This clone was seen a few times. The chain recombines TRBV7-2 with TRBJ1-6, with a possible D match to TRBD1 (5 bases). Trimming took 5 bases from V and 6 from J, leaving 17 bases between them. The CDR3 sequence is 16 residues long. Germline-derived CDR1 and CDR2 are SGHTA and FQGNSA. CDR3 protein: CASSASWGRTNSPLHF. CDR3 DNA: TGTGCCAGCAGCGCGTCATGGGGCAGAACTAATTCACCCCTCCACTTT.

On this clone: Different DNA sequences within this sample yield the same CDR3. The V gene is TRBV9, the J gene TRBJ2-3; D gene ambiguous. The V and J ends lost 2 bases and 0 bases respectively, with 1 base between them. Germline CDR1 reads SGDLS; CDR2 reads YYNGEE. This CDR3 has 12 amino acids. The DNA for the CDR3 is TGTGCCAGCAGCGTTAGCACAGATACGCAGTATTTT. Residues: CASSVSTDTQYF.

The chain combines TRBV27 with TRBJ2-2, with D possibly TRBD1 on 7 matching bases. The germline V gene encodes CDR1 MNHEY and CDR2 SMNVEV (reference sequence). This CDR3 is built from 17 residues. V was shortened by 3 bases and J by 4 bases, with 18 bases between the two germline ends. CDR3 DNA: TGTGCCAGCAGTTTCCCCCGGACAGGAGGGCGCACCGGGGAGCTGTTTTTT. Amino acid sequence: CASSFPRTGGRTGELFF.

V gene TRBV19 combines with J gene TRBJ2-5; possibly TRBD1 or TRBD2 for D (5 bases each). The length of the CDR3 is 15 residues. CDR1 and CDR2 (germline): LNHDA, SQIVND (reference sequence). V lost 3 bases and J lost 2, with 13 bases in between. CDR3 region: CASSIGADSQETQYF. CDR3 DNA sequence: TGTGCCAGTAGTATCGGGGCGGATTCACAAGAGACCCAGTACTTC. Using reference TRBV19 and TRBJ2-5 for the parts outside the CDR3, the full variable domain is DGGITQSPKYLFRKEGQNVTLSCEQNLNHDAMYWYRQDPGQGLRLIYYSQIVNDFQKGDIAEGYSVSREKKESFPLTVTSAQKNPTAFYLCASSIGADSQETQYFGPGTRLLVL.

This clone was detected only once. The chain links TRBV5-1 to TRBJ2-3, with 8 bases that match TRBD1. This CDR3 is built from 15 residues. CDR1 is SGHRS and CDR2 is YFSETQ in the germline V gene. V shed 7 bases, J shed 4 bases, and the junction held 11 bases outside the gene matches. CDR3 in DNA: TGCGCCAGCTGCTCCAAGAGGACAGGGCCAGATACGCAGTATTTT. Encoded protein: CASCSKRTGPDTQYF.

The V and J genes are TRBV18 and TRBJ1-1, with 9 bases lining up with TRBD1. This CDR3 contains 19 residues. The V gene end was trimmed by 2 bases and the J gene end by 1 base; junction bases not matched to a gene: 14. Germline V gene data show CDR1 as KGHSH and CDR2 as LQKENI. In DNA, the CDR3 is TGTGCCAGCTCACCATTACCCCCGCCGGGACAGGGAGGGAACACTGAAGCTTTCTTT. As protein: CASSPLPPPGQGGNTEAFF.

This clone came up once. The CDR3 DNA reads TGCGCCAGCAGCCAACCTGGACAGGGAAGATCATTCTATGAAAAACTGTTTTTT. Protein sequence: CASSQPGQGRSFYEKLFF. The V gene is TRBV4-1, the J gene TRBJ1-4; 8 bases align to TRBD1. J was trimmed by 6 bases and V by 2 bases; bases with no gene match: 14. Germline lookup yields CDR1 MGHRA and CDR2 YSYEKL. This CDR3 has 18 residues.

This clone is labeled as medium-sized. The rearrangement uses TRBV6-5 and TRBJ2-5, with a tentative D call TRBD2 (6 bases). This CDR3 is built from 14 residues. Germline V CDR1 and CDR2: MNHEY, SVGAGI. Trimming left V 0 bases short and J 5 bases short, with 10 bases between. The CDR3 DNA sequence: TGTGCCAGCAGTTACTCAGGAGGGATTGAGACCCAGTACTTC. Translation gives CASSYSGGIETQYF.

This sequence joins TRBV24-1 and TRBJ2-5, with 9 bases that match TRBD1. Germline V gene lookup returns CDR1 KGHDR and CDR2 SFDVKD. CDR3 length equals 15 residues. J lost 5 bases, V lost 3 bases, and 6 bases had no gene match. CDR3 loop: CATSDQQGAGETQYF. CDR3 nucleotides: TGTGCCACCAGTGATCAACAGGGGGCAGGGGAGACCCAGTACTTC.

The rearrangement links TRBV12-5 to TRBJ1-3; D gene uncertain. The CDR3 is made up of 10 amino acids. V lost 6 bases, J lost 5 bases, and 2 bases lay in between. Germline V gives CDR1 LGHNT, CDR2 FRNRAP. CDR3 nucleotide sequence: TGTGCTAGTGGCCGAAACACCATATATTTT. Protein product: CASGRNTIYF.

CDR3: CASSLSLYNEQFF. The CDR3, as DNA: TGTGCCAGCAGTCTTAGCCTGTACAATGAGCAGTTCTTC. The chain has TRBV12-3 or TRBV12-4 and TRBJ2-1; D not resolved. This CDR3 contains 13 residues. V shed 5 bases and J shed 4 bases, with 9 bases lying between them.

This clone appeared a single time. The chain has TRBV5-1 and TRBJ1-4; weak D call: TRBD1 (6 bases). This CDR3 has 14 amino acids. Germline lookup yields CDR1 SGHRS and CDR2 YFSETQ. The V end was cut by 0 bases, the J end by 8 bases, with 11 bases between. CDR3 sequence: CASSLGGLGEKLFF. In DNA form, the CDR3 reads TGCGCCAGCAGCTTGGGGGGGCTGGGGGAAAAACTGTTTTTT.

The rearrangement uses TRBV6-5 and TRBJ2-5, with D perhaps matching TRBD2 (6 bases). Germline V gives CDR1 MNHEY, CDR2 SVGAGI. CDR3 length: 15 amino acids. V was trimmed by 7 bases and J by 4 bases, leaving 19 bases between them. The DNA of the CDR3 is TGTGCCAGCATCGACGGGTTCCTAGCGAGAGAGACCCAGTACTTC. Translating gives CASIDGFLARETQYF.

This chain's CDR3 is CASGRTDYNSPLHF. The CDR3 DNA is TGTGCCAGCGGGAGGACAGACTATAATTCACCCCTCCACTTT. The chain joins TRBV6-6 to TRBJ1-6; TRBD1 might be the D (6 bases). The CDR3 totals 14 residues. Looked up from germline, CDR1 is MNHNY and CDR2 is SVGAGI (reference sequence). Trimming cost V 8 bases and J 3 bases, with 11 bases left between them.

The gene calls are TRBV15 and TRBJ1-5; 7 bases match TRBD1. Losses at the gene ends were 3 bases for V and 8 bases for J; bases not matched to a gene: 7. This CDR3 has 14 amino acids. In germline, CDR1 is LNHNV, CDR2 YYDKDF (reference sequence). Here the CDR3 DNA reads TGTGCCACCAGCAGTCGACAGGGTCTTGAGCCCCAGCATTTT. As protein: CATSSRQGLEPQHF.

V usage is TRBV9 and J usage is TRBJ2-6; 14 nucleotides agree with TRBD2. J lost 2 bases, V lost 2 bases, and 6 bases had no gene match. This CDR3 region has 19 residues. Germline V lookup: CDR1 SGDLS, CDR2 YYNGEE. CDR3 region: CASSVLTSGGAAGANVLTF. In DNA, the CDR3 is TGTGCCAGCAGCGTCTTGACTAGCGGGGGGGCCGCTGGGGCCAACGTCCTGACTTTC.

The rearrangement links TRBV19 to TRBJ1-5; D is perhaps TRBD1 (6 bases). V lost 3 bases to trimming and J lost 3 bases, with 27 bases between them. There are 20 residues in the CDR3. The V gene's germline CDR1 is LNHDA and CDR2 SQIVND (reference sequence). The CDR3 is CASSIGWAGVGGPINQPQHF. DNA for the CDR3: TGTGCCAGTAGTATTGGTTGGGCAGGGGTAGGTGGGCCGATCAATCAGCCCCAGCATTTT. Supplemented by reference TRBV19 and TRBJ1-5, the full variable domain reads DGGITQSPKYLFRKEGQNVTLSCEQNLNHDAMYWYRQDPGQGLRLIYYSQIVNDFQKGDIAEGYSVSREKKESFPLTVTSAQKNPTAFYLCASSIGWAGVGGPINQPQHFGDGTRLSIL.

Sample share makes this clone medium-sized (0.01 to 0.1%). The V call is TRBV6-5, the J call TRBJ1-5; D gene unclear. Germline V gene data show CDR1 as MNHEY and CDR2 as SVGAGI. This CDR3 spans 14 amino acids. V was cut by 4 bases and J by 1 base, with 8 bases left in between. This CDR3 reads CASSSLSSNQPQHF. The CDR3 coding sequence is TGTGCCAGCAGTTCTCTAAGCAGCAATCAGCCCCAGCATTTT.

The chain is built from TRBV28 and TRBJ2-4, with unresolved D. CDR1 is MDHEN, CDR2 SYDVKM, per germline. Trimming took 6 bases from V and 0 from J, leaving 15 bases between them. The CDR3 totals 16 residues. The CDR3 spells CASSNRGFEAKNIQYF. DNA for the CDR3: TGTGCCAGCAGCAATCGAGGTTTCGAAGCCAAAAACATTCAGTACTTC.

The rearrangement joins TRBV7-2 to TRBJ1-6, with D uncertain. With 1 base removed from V and 6 bases from J, the gap between germline ends came to 7 bases. CDR3 size: 14 residues. Germline CDR1 reads SGHTA; CDR2 reads FQGNSA. The CDR3 loop reads CASSLDSVNSPLHF. DNA for the CDR3: TGTGCCAGCAGCTTAGACAGTGTTAATTCACCCCTCCACTTT.